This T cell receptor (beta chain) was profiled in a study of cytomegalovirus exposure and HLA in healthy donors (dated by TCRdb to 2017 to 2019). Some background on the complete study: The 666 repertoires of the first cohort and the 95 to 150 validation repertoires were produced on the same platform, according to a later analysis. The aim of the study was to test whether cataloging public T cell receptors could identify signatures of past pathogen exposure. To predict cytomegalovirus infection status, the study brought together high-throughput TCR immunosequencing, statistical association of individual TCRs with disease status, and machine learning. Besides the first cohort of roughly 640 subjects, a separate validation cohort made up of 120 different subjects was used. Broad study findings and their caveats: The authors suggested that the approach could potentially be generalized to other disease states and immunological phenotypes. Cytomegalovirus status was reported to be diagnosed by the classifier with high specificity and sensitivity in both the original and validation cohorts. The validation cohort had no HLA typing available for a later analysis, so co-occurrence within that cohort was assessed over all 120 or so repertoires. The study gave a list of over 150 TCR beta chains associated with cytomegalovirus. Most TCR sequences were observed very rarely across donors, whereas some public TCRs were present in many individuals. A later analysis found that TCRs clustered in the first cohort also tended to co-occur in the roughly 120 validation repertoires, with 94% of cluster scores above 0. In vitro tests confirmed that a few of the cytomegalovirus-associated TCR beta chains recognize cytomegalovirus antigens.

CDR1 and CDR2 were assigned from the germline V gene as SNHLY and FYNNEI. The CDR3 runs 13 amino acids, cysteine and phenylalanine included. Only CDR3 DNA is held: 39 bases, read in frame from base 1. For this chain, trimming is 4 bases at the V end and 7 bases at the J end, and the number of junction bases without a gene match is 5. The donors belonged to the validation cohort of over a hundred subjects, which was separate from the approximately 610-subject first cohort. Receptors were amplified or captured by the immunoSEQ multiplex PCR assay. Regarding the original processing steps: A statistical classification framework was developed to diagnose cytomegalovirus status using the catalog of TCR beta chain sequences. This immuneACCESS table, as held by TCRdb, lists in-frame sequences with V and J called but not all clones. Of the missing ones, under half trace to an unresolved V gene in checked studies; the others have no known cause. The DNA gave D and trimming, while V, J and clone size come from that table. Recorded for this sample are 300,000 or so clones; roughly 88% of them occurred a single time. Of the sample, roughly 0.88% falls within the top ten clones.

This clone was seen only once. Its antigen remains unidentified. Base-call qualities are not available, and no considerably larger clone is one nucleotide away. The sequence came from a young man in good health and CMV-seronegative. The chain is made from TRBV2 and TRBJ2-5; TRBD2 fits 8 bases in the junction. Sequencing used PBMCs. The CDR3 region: CASSATSGATQYF. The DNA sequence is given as TGTGCCAGCAGTGCTACTAGCGGTGCGACCCAGTACTTC. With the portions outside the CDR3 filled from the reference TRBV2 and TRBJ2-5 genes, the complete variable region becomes EPEVTQTPSHQVTQMGQEVILRCVPISNHLYFYWYRQILGQKVEFLVSFYNNEISEKSEIFDDQFSVERPDGSNFTLKIRSTKLEDSAMYFCASSATSGATQYFGPGTRLLVL.